These 22 T cell receptor beta chains share one sample of origin, sequenced in a study of cytomegalovirus exposure and HLA in healthy donors (dated by TCRdb to 2016 to 2017). To prepare the library, the immunoSEQ multiplex PCR assay was applied. A mixture of 60 forward primers for TCR Vbeta segments and 13 reverse primers for TCR Jbeta segments was used in the multiplex PCR. TCRdb took this table from immuneACCESS and kept in-frame rearrangements with V and J called. Such tables lack part of the clones; where checked against another copy, unresolved V genes explain under half of the gap, and the rest is unexplained. The sample table lists 150,000 or so clones, approximately 74% of them with a count of one. The top ten constitute approximately 3% of the sample. The sequencing sample was made of PBMCs. These receptors were taken from a man aged 18 to 29 in good health and CMV-seronegative.

V is TRBV6-4 and J is TRBJ1-1; a possible D gene is TRBD1 (6 bases). In germline, CDR1 is MRHNA, CDR2 SNTAGT. V was shortened by 2 bases and J by 3 bases, with 7 bases between the two germline ends. CDR3 length equals 13 residues. The CDR3 sequence is CASSDGGHTEAFF. The CDR3 nucleotides are TGTGCCAGCAGTGACGGGGGCCACACTGAAGCTTTCTTT.

This rearrangement joins TRBV6-5 to TRBJ1-3; TRBD1 is a possible D gene (5 bases). Trimming stripped 5 bases from V and 2 bases from J, with 13 bases between. This CDR3 is 15 amino acids long. Germline CDR1 and CDR2: MNHEY and SVGAGI. The DNA for the CDR3 is TGTGCCAGCAGTCTGCAGGGAATGGCTGGAAACACCATATATTTT. It yields the protein CASSLQGMAGNTIYF.

The chain has TRBV6-6 and TRBJ1-1, with D unclear. This CDR3 contains 14 residues. The V gene's germline CDR1 is MNHNY and CDR2 SVGAGI (reference sequence). V dropped 0 bases and J dropped 1 base, with 6 bases sitting between them. CDR3 sequence reads: CASSYSGANTEAFF. CDR3 DNA: TGTGCCAGCAGTTACTCTGGAGCGAACACTGAAGCTTTCTTT.

The V call is TRBV4-3, the J call TRBJ2-7, with D maybe TRBD1 (6 bases). Per the germline V gene, CDR1 is LGHNA and CDR2 is YSLEER. This CDR3 is built from 16 residues. V shed 3 bases and J shed 3 bases, with 18 bases lying between them. The CDR3 DNA sequence: TGCGCCAGCAGCCAGGTCCCCGGGGACAACCTCTACGAGCAGTACTTC. As protein: CASSQVPGDNLYEQYF.

V gene TRBV27 combines with J gene TRBJ1-1, with TRBD1 matching over 8 bases. CDR3 length equals 13 residues. The ends lost 6 bases at V and 4 bases at J; junction bases unmatched: 4. Germline-derived CDR1 and CDR2 are MNHEY and SMNVEV (reference sequence). Written as DNA, the CDR3 is TGTGCCAGCAGGATTACAGGGGGCACTGAAGCTTTCTTT. As protein: CASRITGGTEAFF.

The chain employs TRBV7-2 and TRBJ2-3, with D tentatively TRBD1 (5 bases). The CDR3 is made up of 14 amino acids. Trimming took 0 bases from V and 4 from J, leaving 8 bases between them. CDR1 is SGHTA, CDR2 FQGNSA, per germline. CDR3 DNA sequence: TGTGCCAGCAGCTTAGCGGTAGGGGCAGATACGCAGTATTTT. Protein sequence: CASSLAVGADTQYF.

This sequence joins TRBV15 and TRBJ1-6; 7 bases fit TRBD1. CDR1 is LNHNV, CDR2 YYDKDF, per germline (reference sequence). Trimming removed 1 base from V and 9 bases from J; junction bases left unmatched: 6. The CDR3 runs to 15 residues. CDR3 amino acids: CATSRGGTEGSPLHF. CDR3 in DNA: TGTGCCACCAGCAGAGGAGGGACAGAGGGTTCACCCCTCCACTTT.

J is TRBJ2-2 and V is TRBV9; 9 bases are a match to TRBD2. J lost 2 bases, V lost 3 bases, and 8 bases had no gene match. The CDR3 contains 17 residues. Germline V CDR1 and CDR2: SGDLS, YYNGEE. Written as DNA, the CDR3 is TGTGCCAGCAGCGCACCCTATAGCGGGGGCAACACCGGGGAGCTGTTTTTT. Protein sequence: CASSAPYSGGNTGELFF. The whole variable domain, filled in from reference TRBV9 and TRBJ2-2, reads DSGVTQTPKHLITATGQRVTLRCSPRSGDLSVYWYQQSLDQGLQFLIQYYNGEERAKGNILERFSAQQFPDLHSELNLSSLELGDSALYFCASSAPYSGGNTGELFFGEGSRLTVL.

The chain combines TRBV5-6 with TRBJ2-2; D may be TRBD1 or TRBD2 (5 bases each). This CDR3 contains 14 residues. The V end lost 4 bases, the J end lost 7 bases, and 14 bases lay between the germline ends. Per the germline V gene, CDR1 is SGHDT and CDR2 is YYEEEE. CDR3 bases: TGTGCCAGCAGCCTGGGACCGAGGAACGGGGAGCTGTTTTTT. Residues: CASSLGPRNGELFF.

This chain's CDR3 is CASSPTGGSYEQYF. For the CDR3, the DNA is TGTGCCAGCAGTCCGACAGGGGGCTCCTACGAGCAGTACTTC. The J gene is TRBJ2-7, the V gene TRBV6-6, with TRBD1 matching over 9 bases. Germline CDR1 reads MNHNY; CDR2 reads SVGAGI (reference sequence). The junction had 2 bases not matched to a gene; V was cut back by 5 bases and J by 0 bases. This CDR3 has 14 amino acids.

V and J are TRBV19 and TRBJ2-4, with D possibly being TRBD1 (5 bases). V was clipped by 6 bases and J by 8 bases, with 11 bases between them. The CDR3 totals 12 residues. Germline V CDR1 and CDR2: LNHDA, SQIVND (reference sequence). CDR3 bases: TGTGCCAGTAGAGGGGTTTGGGACATTCAGTACTTC. Its translation: CASRGVWDIQYF.

V and J are TRBV28 and TRBJ1-5; 7 bases map to TRBD1. V lost 5 bases to trimming and J lost 2 bases; unmatched junction nucleotides: 6. The CDR3 has 15 amino acids. CDR1 and CDR2 (germline): MDHEN, SYDVKM. This CDR3 is CASSRDREGNQPQHF. The DNA for the CDR3 is TGTGCCAGCAGTCGGGACAGAGAGGGCAATCAGCCCCAGCATTTT. Variable domain in full (rest from reference TRBV28 and TRBJ1-5): DVKVTQSSRYLVKRTGEKVFLECVQDMDHENMFWYRQDPGLGLRLIYFSYDVKMKEKGDIPEGYSVSREKKERFSLILESASTNQTSMYLCASSRDREGNQPQHFGDGTRLSIL.

V is TRBV5-1 and J is TRBJ1-2, with 8 bases matching TRBD1. The germline gives CDR1 SGHRS, CDR2 YFSETQ. The CDR3 is 13 amino acids. After removal of 4 bases from V and 6 bases from J, the junction contained 5 bases not matched to a gene. The CDR3 bases are TGCGCCAGCAGCCAGGACAGGGCCGATGGCTACACCTTC. Its protein is CASSQDRADGYTF.

The CDR3 coding sequence is TGTGCCAGCAGTGGAAGAATAGGGGGAACTGAAGCTTTCTTT. Encoded protein: CASSGRIGGTEAFF. The chain couples TRBV6-5 to TRBJ1-1, with D perhaps TRBD1 (6 bases). This CDR3 is 14 amino acids long. The V gene lost 5 bases and the J gene lost 5 bases, with 15 bases spanning the gap. Germline CDR1 is MNHEY and CDR2 is SVGAGI.

The chain links TRBV5-1 to TRBJ1-4, with 7 bases that match TRBD1. The junction had 12 bases not matched to a gene; V was cut back by 4 bases and J by 3 bases. This CDR3 is 17 amino acids long. The germline gives CDR1 SGHRS, CDR2 YFSETQ. The CDR3 DNA follows: TGCGCCAGCAGCCTATCCAATCGACAGGGTTCTAATGAAAAACTGTTTTTT. It is translated as CASSLSNRQGSNEKLFF.

The genes are TRBV6-5 and TRBJ2-4; perhaps TRBD2 as D (5 bases). Germline V lookup: CDR1 MNHEY, CDR2 SVGAGI. There are 15 residues in the CDR3. V was clipped by 2 bases and J by 8 bases, with 16 bases between them. The CDR3 region is CASSYEGEGGDIQYF. The CDR3 DNA is TGTGCCAGCAGTTACGAGGGTGAGGGCGGAGACATTCAGTACTTC.

This clone was seen a few times. The CDR3 DNA reads as TGTGCCTGGACCCATGGGGGGGCCAACTATGGCTACACCTTC. It is translated as CAWTHGGANYGYTF. The V gene is TRBV30, the J gene TRBJ1-2, with D tentatively TRBD1 (6 bases). The CDR3 runs 14 residues. V lost 4 bases, J lost 2 bases, and 14 bases lay in between. Looked up from germline, CDR1 is GTSNPN and CDR2 is SVGIG (reference sequence). Combining the CDR3 with reference TRBV30 and TRBJ1-2 gives the whole variable domain SQTIHQWPATLVQPVGSPLSLECTVEGTSNPNLYWYRQAAGRGLQLLFYSVGIGQISSEVPQNLSASRPQDRQFILSSKKLLLSDSGFYLCAWTHGGANYGYTFGSGTRLTVV.

This chain links TRBV4-1 with TRBJ2-7, with 8 bases that match TRBD2. V shed 2 bases, J shed 3 bases, and the junction held 6 bases outside the gene matches. The CDR3 is 15 amino acids. Germline CDR1 reads MGHRA; CDR2 reads YSYEKL. CDR3 in DNA: TGCGCCAGCAGCCAAACGATCGGGGGGGTCTACGAGCAGTACGTC. It yields the protein CASSQTIGGVYEQYV.

The V gene is TRBV2, the J gene TRBJ2-5, with a tentative D call TRBD1 (6 bases). Trimming pared 0 bases from V and 5 bases from J, leaving 13 bases between. Germline values: CDR1 SNHLY, CDR2 FYNNEI. This CDR3 spans 15 amino acids. Here the CDR3 DNA reads TGTGCCAGCAGTGAAGCGCTTGGGCAGGGGGAGACCCAGTACTTC. It yields the protein CASSEALGQGETQYF.

The rearrangement uses TRBV5-1 and TRBJ2-1; D is unresolved. The CDR3 covers 14 residues. The V gene lost 0 bases and the J gene lost 3 bases, with 7 bases spanning the gap. The germline V gene has CDR1 SGHRS and CDR2 YFSETQ. In nucleotides, the CDR3 is TGCGCCAGCAGCTTGGCCACTTACTACAATGAGCAGTTCTTC. Protein sequence: CASSLATYYNEQFF. Full variable domain (missing parts from reference TRBV5-1 and TRBJ2-1): KAGVTQTPRYLIKTRGQQVTLSCSPISGHRSVSWYQQTPGQGLQFLFEYFSETQRNKGNFPGRFSGRQFSNSRSEMNVSTLELGDSALYLCASSLATYYNEQFFGPGTRLTVL.

The chain combines TRBV7-8 with TRBJ1-2; 7 nucleotides align to TRBD1. The germline CDR1 and CDR2 sequences are SGHVS and FQNEAQ. The CDR3 is 17 amino acids. Germline trimming cut 0 bases from V and 3 bases from J; bases unmatched to any gene: 10. The CDR3 is CASSLAVSPGGDYGYTF. As DNA, the CDR3 is TGTGCCAGCAGCTTAGCGGTCTCGCCAGGGGGAGACTATGGCTACACCTTC.

The chain employs TRBV6-5 and TRBJ1-1, with D possibly TRBD1 on 6 matching bases. The CDR3 consists of 16 residues. V was shortened by 0 bases and J by 0 bases, with 11 bases between the two germline ends. Per the germline V gene, CDR1 is MNHEY and CDR2 is SVGAGI. The CDR3 sequence: CASSYSRRQVNTEAFF. DNA of the CDR3: TGTGCCAGCAGTTACTCGAGGCGACAGGTGAACACTGAAGCTTTCTTT.